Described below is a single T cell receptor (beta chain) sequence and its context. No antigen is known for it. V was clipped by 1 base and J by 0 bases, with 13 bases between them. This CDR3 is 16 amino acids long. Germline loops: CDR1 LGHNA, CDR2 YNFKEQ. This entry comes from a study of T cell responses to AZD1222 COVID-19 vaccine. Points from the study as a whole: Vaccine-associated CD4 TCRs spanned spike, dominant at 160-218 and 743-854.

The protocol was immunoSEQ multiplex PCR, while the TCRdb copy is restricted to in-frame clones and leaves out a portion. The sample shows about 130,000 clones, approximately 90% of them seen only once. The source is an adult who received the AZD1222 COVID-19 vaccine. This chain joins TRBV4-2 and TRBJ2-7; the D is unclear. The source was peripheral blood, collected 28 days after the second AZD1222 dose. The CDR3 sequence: CASSQASASLSYEQYF. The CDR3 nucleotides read TGTGCCAGCAGCCAAGCCAGCGCATCCCTCTCCTACGAGCAGTACTTC.